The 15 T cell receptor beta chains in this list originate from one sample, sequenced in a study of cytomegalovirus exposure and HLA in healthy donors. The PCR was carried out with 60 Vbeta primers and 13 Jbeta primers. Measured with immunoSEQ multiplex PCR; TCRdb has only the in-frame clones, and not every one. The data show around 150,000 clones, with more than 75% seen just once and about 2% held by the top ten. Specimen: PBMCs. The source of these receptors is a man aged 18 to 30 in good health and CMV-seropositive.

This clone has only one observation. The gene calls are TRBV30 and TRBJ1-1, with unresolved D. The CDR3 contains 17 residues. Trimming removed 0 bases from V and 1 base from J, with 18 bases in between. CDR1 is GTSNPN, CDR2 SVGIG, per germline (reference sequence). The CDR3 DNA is TGTGCCTGGAGTGTACGTCGGTCCTTAGCCTCGAACACTGAAGCTTTCTTT. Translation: CAWSVRRSLASNTEAFF.

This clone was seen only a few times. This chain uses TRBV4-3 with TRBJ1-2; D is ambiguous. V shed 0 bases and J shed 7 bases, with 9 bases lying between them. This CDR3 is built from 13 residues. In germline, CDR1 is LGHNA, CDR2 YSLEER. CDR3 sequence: CASSQDSSSGYTF. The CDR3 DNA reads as TGCGCCAGCAGCCAAGATAGTAGCAGTGGCTACACCTTC.

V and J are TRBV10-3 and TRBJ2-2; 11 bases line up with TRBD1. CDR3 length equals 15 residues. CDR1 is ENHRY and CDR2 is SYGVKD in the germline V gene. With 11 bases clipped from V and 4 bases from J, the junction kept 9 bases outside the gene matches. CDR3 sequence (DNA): TGTGCCGTAACCGGGACAGGGGGTGCCACCGGGGAGCTGTTTTTT. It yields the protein CAVTGTGGATGELFF.

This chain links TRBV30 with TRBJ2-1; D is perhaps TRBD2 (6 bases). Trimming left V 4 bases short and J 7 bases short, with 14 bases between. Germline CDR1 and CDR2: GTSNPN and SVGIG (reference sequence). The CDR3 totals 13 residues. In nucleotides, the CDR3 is TGTGCCTGGACCCGGGGGAATGGTAATGAGCAGTTCTTC. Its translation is CAWTRGNGNEQFF.

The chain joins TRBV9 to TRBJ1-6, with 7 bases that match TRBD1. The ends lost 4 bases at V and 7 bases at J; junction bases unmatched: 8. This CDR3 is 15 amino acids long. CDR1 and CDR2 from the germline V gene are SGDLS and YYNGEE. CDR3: CASSLPGTVNSPLHF. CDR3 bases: TGTGCCAGCAGCCTCCCCGGGACAGTCAATTCACCCCTCCACTTT. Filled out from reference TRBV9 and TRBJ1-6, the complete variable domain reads DSGVTQTPKHLITATGQRVTLRCSPRSGDLSVYWYQQSLDQGLQFLIQYYNGEERAKGNILERFSAQQFPDLHSELNLSSLELGDSALYFCASSLPGTVNSPLHFGNGTRLTVT.

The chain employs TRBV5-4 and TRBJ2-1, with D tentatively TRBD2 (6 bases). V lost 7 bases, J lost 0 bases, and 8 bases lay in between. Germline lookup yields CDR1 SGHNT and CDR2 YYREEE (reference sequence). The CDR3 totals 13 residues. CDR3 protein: CASSGDSYNEQFF. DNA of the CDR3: TGTGCCAGCTCGGGGGACTCCTACAATGAGCAGTTCTTC. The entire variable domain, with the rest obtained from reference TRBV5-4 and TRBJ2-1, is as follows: ETGVTQSPTHLIKTRGQQVTLRCSSQSGHNTVSWYQQALGQGPQFIFQYYREEENGRGNFPPRFSGLQFPNYSSELNVNALELDDSALYLCASSGDSYNEQFFGPGTRLTVL.

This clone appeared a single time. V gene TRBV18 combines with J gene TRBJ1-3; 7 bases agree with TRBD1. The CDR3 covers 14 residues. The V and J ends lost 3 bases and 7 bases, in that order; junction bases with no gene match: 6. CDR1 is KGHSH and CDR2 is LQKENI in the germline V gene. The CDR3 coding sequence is TGTGCCAGCTCACCGCCGGCACAGGGGAACACCATATATTTT. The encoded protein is CASSPPAQGNTIYF.

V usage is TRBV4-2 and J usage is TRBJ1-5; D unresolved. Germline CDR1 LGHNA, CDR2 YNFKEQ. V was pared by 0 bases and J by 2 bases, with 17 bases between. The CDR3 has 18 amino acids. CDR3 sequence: CASSQDLRIKGGNQPQHF. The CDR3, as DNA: TGTGCCAGCAGCCAAGACCTTAGAATAAAGGGAGGCAATCAGCCCCAGCATTTT.

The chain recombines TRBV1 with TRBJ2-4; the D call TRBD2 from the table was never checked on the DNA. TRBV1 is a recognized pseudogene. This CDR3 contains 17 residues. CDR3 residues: CTSSRGGGGIAKNIQYF. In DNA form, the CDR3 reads TGCACCAGCAGCCGGGGGGGAGGGGGAATAGCCAAAAACATTCAGTACTTC.

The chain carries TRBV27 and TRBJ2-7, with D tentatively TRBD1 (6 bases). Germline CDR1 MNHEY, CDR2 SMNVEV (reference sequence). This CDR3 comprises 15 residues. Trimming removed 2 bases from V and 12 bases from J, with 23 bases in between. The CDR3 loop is CASSLGWGHQTRAYF. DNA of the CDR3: TGTGCCAGCAGTTTAGGGTGGGGACACCAAACCCGGGCGTACTTC.

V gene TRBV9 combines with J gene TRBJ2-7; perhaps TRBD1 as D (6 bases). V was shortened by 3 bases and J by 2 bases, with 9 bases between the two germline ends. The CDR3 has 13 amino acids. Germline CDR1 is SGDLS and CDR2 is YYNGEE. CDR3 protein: CASSAGQTYEQYF. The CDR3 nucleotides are TGTGCCAGCAGCGCGGGACAAACCTACGAGCAGTACTTC. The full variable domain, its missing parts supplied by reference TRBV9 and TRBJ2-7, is DSGVTQTPKHLITATGQRVTLRCSPRSGDLSVYWYQQSLDQGLQFLIQYYNGEERAKGNILERFSAQQFPDLHSELNLSSLELGDSALYFCASSAGQTYEQYFGPGTRLTVT.

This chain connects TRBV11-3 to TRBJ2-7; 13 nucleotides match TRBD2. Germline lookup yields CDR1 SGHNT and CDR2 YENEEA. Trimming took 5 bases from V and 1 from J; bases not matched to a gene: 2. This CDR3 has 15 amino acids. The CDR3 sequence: CASSPLAGGSYEQYF. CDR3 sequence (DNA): TGTGCCAGCAGCCCACTAGCGGGGGGGTCCTACGAGCAGTACTTC.

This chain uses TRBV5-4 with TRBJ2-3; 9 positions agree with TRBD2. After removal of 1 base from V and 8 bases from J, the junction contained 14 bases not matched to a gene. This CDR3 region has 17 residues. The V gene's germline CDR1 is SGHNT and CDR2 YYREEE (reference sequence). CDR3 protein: CASSLSRGVAGGGTQYF. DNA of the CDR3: TGTGCCAGCAGCTTGTCCCGGGGTGTTGCGGGGGGGGGTACGCAGTATTTT.

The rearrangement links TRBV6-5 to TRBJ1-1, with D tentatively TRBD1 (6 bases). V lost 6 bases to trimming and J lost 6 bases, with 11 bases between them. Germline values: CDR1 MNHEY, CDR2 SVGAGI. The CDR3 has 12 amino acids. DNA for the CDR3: TGTGCCAGCAGGCAACAGGGCTCTGAAGCTTTCTTT. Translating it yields CASRQQGSEAFF.

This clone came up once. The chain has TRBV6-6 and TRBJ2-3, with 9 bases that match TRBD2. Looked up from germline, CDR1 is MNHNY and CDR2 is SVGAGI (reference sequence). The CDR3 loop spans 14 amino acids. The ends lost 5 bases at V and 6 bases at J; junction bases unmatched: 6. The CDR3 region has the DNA TGTGCCAGCAGTACAGCGGGGGGCGCGGATACGCAGTATTTT. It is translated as CASSTAGGADTQYF.